The subject of this entry is one T cell receptor (beta chain). The sample is drawn from a study of shared clonotypes between healthy human individuals. TCRdb keeps only in-frame clones here, not all; method: immunoSEQ multiplex PCR. This sample has some 89,000 clones, with roughly two thirds found just once. Trimming cost V 0 bases and J 3 bases, with 21 bases left between them. This CDR3 is 18 amino acids long. CDR1 SGHAT and CDR2 FQNNGV come from the germline V gene. Sequencing was performed on memory CD8+ T cells sorted from blood. Sample subset: CD45RO+ cells pooled with CCR7-negative TemRA cells. The chain is built from TRBV11-2 and TRBJ2-7; no firm D call. The clonotype was recovered from a young man in good health. The CDR3 nucleotides read TGTGCCAGCAGCTTAGAAGTGGGTTGGGTGGGCGTAATCTACGAGCAGTACTTC. Protein sequence: CASSLEVGWVGVIYEQYF. The full variable domain, completed using reference TRBV11-2 and TRBJ2-7, is EAGVAQSPRYKIIEKRQSVAFWCNPISGHATLYWYQQILGQGPKLLIQFQNNGVVDDSQLPKDRFSAERLKGVDSTLKIQPAKLEDSAVYLCASSLEVGWVGVIYEQYFGPGTRLTVT.